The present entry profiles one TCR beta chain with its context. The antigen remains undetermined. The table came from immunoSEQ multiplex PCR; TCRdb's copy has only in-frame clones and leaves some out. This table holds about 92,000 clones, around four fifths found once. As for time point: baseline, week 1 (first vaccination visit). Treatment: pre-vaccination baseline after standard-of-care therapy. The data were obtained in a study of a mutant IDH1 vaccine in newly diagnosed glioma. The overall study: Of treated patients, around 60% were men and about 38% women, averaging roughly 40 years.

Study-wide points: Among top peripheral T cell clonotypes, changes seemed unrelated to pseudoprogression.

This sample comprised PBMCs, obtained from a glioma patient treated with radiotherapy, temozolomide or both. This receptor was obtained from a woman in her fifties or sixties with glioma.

In DNA form, the CDR3 reads TGCGCCAGCAGCTTGGCCGTACAGAACACTGAAGCTTTCTTT. Translating it yields CASSLAVQNTEAFF. The chain combines TRBV5-1 with TRBJ1-1; D call uncertain. Germline CDR1 and CDR2: SGHRS and YFSETQ. V dropped 0 bases and J dropped 1 base, with 7 bases sitting between them. This CDR3 has 14 amino acids.